This T cell receptor (beta chain) was retrieved from a study of response to subunit inactivated influenza vaccine. Of note for this clonotype: The antigen is unknown.

Study results and limitations: Authors suggested each seasonal influenza vaccination recruits few new T cells.

TCRdb re-analysed the RT-PCR reads in MiXCR, keeping a single row per CDR3 protein. The sample lists under 550,000 distinct CDR3 sequences; approximately 7.2% were seen once. The ends were cut back, 1 base at V and 4 bases at J, with 14 bases in the middle. Germline values: CDR1 SGHTA, CDR2 FQGNSA. The CDR3 is 15 residues long. This rearrangement joins TRBV7-2 to TRBJ2-7; no reliable D call. This receptor was taken from a man aged 50-75 years who received an inactivated influenza vaccine. The sample in question was PBMCs from blood, obtained less than 25 months after vaccination. CDR3 DNA: TGTGCCAGCAGCTTAGGTCTTTCCAGGTTATACGAGCAGTACTTC. Its protein product is CASSLGLSRLYEQYF.